The rows below give T cell receptor beta chains drawn from one sample of a study of shared clonotypes between healthy human individuals. This table comes from immunoSEQ multiplex PCR, and its TCRdb copy is limited to in-frame clones, with some not included. The sample has millions of clones, less than 95% seen once. The sequenced sample was naive CD8+ T cells sorted from blood. These receptor sequences come from a man in his late teens or twenties in good health. The CDR3 runs from the conserved cysteine through the conserved F or W. D genes are given only for firm matches.

V gene	D gene	J gene	CDR3 protein
TRBV11-3	TRBD1	TRBJ2-2	CASSSKRQGISDAGELFF
TRBV7-6	TRBD1	TRBJ1-1	CASSARTGEDTEAFF
TRBV15	TRBD1	TRBJ2-7	CATSRDRDRVDEQYF
TRBV19	TRBD1	TRBJ2-3	CASSRRDRSNQDTQYF
TRBV27	NA	TRBJ2-4	CASSSRRDLAKNIQYF
TRBV27	NA	TRBJ2-3	CASSLWAPTLPSTDTQYF
TRBV7-2	NA	TRBJ1-1	CASSLVWENTEAFF
TRBV19	TRBD1	TRBJ2-7	CASSIDYGTDPYEQYF
TRBV28	NA	TRBJ1-3	CASSSLEAEPSGNTIYF
TRBV4-2	NA	TRBJ2-7	CASSHTEGHEQYF
TRBV28	NA	TRBJ1-5	CASSDIRWEPQHF